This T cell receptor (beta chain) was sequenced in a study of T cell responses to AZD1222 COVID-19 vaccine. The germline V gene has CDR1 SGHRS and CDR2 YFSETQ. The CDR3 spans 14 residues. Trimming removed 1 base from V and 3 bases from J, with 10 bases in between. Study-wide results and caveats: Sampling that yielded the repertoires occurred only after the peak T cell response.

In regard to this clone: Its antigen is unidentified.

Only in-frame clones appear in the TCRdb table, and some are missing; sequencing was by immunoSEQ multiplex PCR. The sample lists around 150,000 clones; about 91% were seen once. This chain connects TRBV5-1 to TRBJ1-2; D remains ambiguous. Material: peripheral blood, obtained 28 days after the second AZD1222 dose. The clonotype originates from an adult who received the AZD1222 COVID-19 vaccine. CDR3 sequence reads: CASSLKGIDYGYTF. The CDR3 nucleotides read TGCGCCAGCAGCTTGAAAGGGATTGACTATGGCTACACCTTC. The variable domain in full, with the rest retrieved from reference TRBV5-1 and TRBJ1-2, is KAGVTQTPRYLIKTRGQQVTLSCSPISGHRSVSWYQQTPGQGLQFLFEYFSETQRNKGNFPGRFSGRQFSNSRSEMNVSTLELGDSALYLCASSLKGIDYGYTFGSGTRLTVV.